The clone carrying this TCR beta chain has a count of ten or more. Its cognate antigen is unknown. Germline CDR1 is SGHTA and CDR2 is FQGTGA. There are 17 residues in the CDR3. V gave up 4 bases and J gave up 8 bases; unmatched junction bases: 13. This specimen belongs to a study of T cell repertoires in cytomegalovirus infection. Broader study findings: Cumulative frequency (of public TCR beta family members) identified carriers of CMV plus the relevant HLA. The response measured ex vivo was dominated by TCR beta clonotypes (HLA-C-restricted and CMV-specific).

TCRdb re-called the reads through MiXCR, storing one row per CDR3 protein. This sample has 900,000 to 950,000 distinct CDR3 sequences, with 31% found just once. This chain links TRBV7-3 with TRBJ2-1, with 11 bases lining up with TRBD2. Here the sequenced sample was cultured CD8+ T cells from PBMCs, taken from culture after CMV antigen stimulation. This clonotype originated in a human donor in good health (CMV status not recorded). Some clones in this sample may be carry-over from other donors' samples. The CDR3: CASSSTSGGPTMDEQFF. The DNA for the CDR3 is TGTGCCAGCAGCTCAACTAGCGGGGGCCCAACTATGGATGAGCAGTTCTTC.